This T cell receptor beta chain was retrieved from a study of T cells after yellow fever vaccination. Overall study: It was SMART-Seq v4 Ultra Low Input that prepared the fractions with low cell numbers.

This clonotype was counted between two and nine times. What it recognizes is unknown. Study observations and caveats: The secondary T-cell response peaked on day 5, not day 15, but was weaker.

Between the trimmed V and J ends, which lost 4 bases and 3 bases, there was a span of 16 bases. CDR3 length: 15 amino acids. Germline V gives CDR1 SGHRS, CDR2 YFSETQ. 5'RACE template switching generated TCR cDNA, adding a universal primer site and UMIs. MiXCR, applied by TCRdb to the 5' RACE reads, yields one record per CDR3 protein. The table lists hundreds of thousands of distinct CDR3 sequences, 8.7% of them singletons. The TCR was taken from a man in his late teens or twenties who received the YFV17D yellow fever vaccine. This sequence joins TRBV5-1 and TRBJ2-5; possible D gene TRBD1, 7 bases. The sample was CD4+ T cells sorted from PBMCs, taken 5 days after the yellow fever booster vaccination. The CDR3 DNA reads as TGCGCCAGCAGCGGAGGGACAGCGATGGAAGAGACCCAGTACTTC. This encodes CASSGGTAMEETQYF.